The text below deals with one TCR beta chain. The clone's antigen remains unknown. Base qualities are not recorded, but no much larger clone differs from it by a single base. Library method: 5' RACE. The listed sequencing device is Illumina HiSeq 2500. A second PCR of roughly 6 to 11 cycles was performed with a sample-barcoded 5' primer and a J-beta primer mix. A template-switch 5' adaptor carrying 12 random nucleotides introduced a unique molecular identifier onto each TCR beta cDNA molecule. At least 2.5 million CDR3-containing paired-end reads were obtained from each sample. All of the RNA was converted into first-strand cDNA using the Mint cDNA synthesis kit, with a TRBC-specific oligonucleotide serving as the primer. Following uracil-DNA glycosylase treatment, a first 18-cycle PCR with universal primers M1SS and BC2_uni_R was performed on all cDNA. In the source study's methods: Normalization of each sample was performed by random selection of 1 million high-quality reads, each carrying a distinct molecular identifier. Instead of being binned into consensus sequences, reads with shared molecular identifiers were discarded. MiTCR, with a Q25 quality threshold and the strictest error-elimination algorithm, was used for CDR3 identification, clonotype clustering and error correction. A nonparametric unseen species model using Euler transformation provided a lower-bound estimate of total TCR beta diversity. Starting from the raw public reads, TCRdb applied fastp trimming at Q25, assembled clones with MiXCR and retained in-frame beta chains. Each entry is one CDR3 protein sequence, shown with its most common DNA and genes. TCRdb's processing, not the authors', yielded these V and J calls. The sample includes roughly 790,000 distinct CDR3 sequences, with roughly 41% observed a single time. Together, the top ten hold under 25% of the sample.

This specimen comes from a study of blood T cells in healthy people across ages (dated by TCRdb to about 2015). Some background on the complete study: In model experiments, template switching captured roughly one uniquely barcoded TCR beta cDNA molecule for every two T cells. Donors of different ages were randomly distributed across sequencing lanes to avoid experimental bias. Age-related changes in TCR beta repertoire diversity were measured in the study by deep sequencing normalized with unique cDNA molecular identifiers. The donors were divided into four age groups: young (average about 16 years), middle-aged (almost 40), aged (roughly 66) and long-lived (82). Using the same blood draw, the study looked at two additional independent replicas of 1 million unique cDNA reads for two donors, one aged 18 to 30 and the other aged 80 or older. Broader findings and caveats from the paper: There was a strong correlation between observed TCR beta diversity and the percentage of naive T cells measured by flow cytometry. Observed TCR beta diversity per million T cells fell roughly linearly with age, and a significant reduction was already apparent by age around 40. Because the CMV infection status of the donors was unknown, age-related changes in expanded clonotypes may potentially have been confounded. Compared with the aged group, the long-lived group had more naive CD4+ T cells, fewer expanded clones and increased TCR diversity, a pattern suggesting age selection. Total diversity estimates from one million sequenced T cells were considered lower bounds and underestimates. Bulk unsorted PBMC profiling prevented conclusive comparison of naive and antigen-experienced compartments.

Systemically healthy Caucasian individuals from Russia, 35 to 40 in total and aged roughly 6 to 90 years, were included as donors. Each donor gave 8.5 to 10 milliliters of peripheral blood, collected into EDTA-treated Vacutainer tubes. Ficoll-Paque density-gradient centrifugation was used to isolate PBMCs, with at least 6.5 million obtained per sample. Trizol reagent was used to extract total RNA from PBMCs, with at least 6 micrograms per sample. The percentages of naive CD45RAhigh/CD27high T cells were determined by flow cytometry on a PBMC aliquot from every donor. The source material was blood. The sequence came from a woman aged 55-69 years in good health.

The CDR3 has the sequence CASSLVVGVGEQFF. The DNA sequence reads TGTGCCAGCAGCTTAGTGGTGGGGGTGGGTGAGCAGTTCTTC. The chain was built from TRBV11-2 and TRBJ2-1; the D call is tentative, TRBD1 or TRBD2, as each matches 5 bases. V gives up 1 base and J gives up 9 bases, and the segment between their germline ends measures 13 bases. Via the germline V gene, CDR1 is SGHAT and CDR2 FQNNGV. Including cysteine and phenylalanine, the CDR3 has 14 amino acids. The retained sequence is limited to the CDR3, 42 bases, with the frame set at the first base.